The 15 T cell receptor beta chains listed next were all sequenced from one sample in a study of blood T cell repertoires in COVID-19. Only in-frame clones appear in the TCRdb table, and some are missing; sequencing was by immunoSEQ multiplex PCR. The data contain some 180,000 clones, approximately 80% of them seen just once; the ten biggest clones take up roughly 7.1%. Material: peripheral blood. These receptors all come from a human donor in a cohort sampled during active COVID-19.

This clone was seen a few times. The rearrangement uses TRBV3-1 (or the pseudogene TRBV3-2) and TRBJ1-2, with D possibly TRBD1 on 6 matching bases. The germline V gene encodes CDR1 LGHDT and CDR2 YNNKEL (reference sequence). The CDR3 length is 14 residues. Trimming removed 0 bases from V and 8 bases from J, with 13 bases in between. The CDR3 DNA follows: TGTGCCAGCAGCCAAGATGTGGGGGCTTGGGGCTACACCTTC. It codes for CASSQDVGAWGYTF.

The chain is built from TRBV12-3 or TRBV12-4 and TRBJ1-1, with 7 positions matching TRBD1. The V gene end was trimmed by 7 bases and the J gene end by 1 base; junction bases not matched to a gene: 3. This CDR3 spans 13 amino acids. The CDR3 loop reads CASTRQGNTEAFF. DNA for the CDR3: TGTGCCAGCACCCGACAGGGGAACACTGAAGCTTTCTTT.

V usage is TRBV30 and J usage is TRBJ2-7; weak D call: TRBD1 (6 bases). Trimming stripped 2 bases from V and 1 base from J, with 9 bases between. This CDR3 has 13 residues. Looked up from germline, CDR1 is GTSNPN and CDR2 is SVGIG (reference sequence). CDR3 nucleotide sequence: TGTGCCTGGAGTACAGACAGGTCCTACGAGCAGTACTTC. It is translated as CAWSTDRSYEQYF.

The gene calls are TRBV4-1 and TRBJ2-5, with 9 bases aligning to TRBD1. With V trimmed by 6 bases and J by 1 base, 9 bases remained unmatched. The length of the CDR3 is 16 residues. The germline V gene has CDR1 MGHRA and CDR2 YSYEKL. CDR3 amino acids: CASSPLQGASQETQYF. The CDR3 coding sequence is TGCGCCAGCAGTCCCCTACAGGGGGCGAGCCAAGAGACCCAGTACTTC.

The sample holds a few counts of this clone. The chain has TRBV5-1 and TRBJ2-1; D is unresolved. Per germline, CDR1 SGHRS and CDR2 YFSETQ. V was trimmed by 4 bases and J by 15 bases, leaving 17 bases between them. There are 12 residues in the CDR3. The CDR3 loop is CASSPGNWMRFF. As DNA, the CDR3 is TGCGCCAGCAGCCCAGGAAACTGGATGCGGTTCTTC.

The chain links TRBV5-1 to TRBJ2-3; 14 bases agree with TRBD2. Trimming removed 3 bases from V and 3 bases from J; junction bases left unmatched: 3. This CDR3 has 16 residues. Germline lookup yields CDR1 SGHRS and CDR2 YFSETQ. For the CDR3, the DNA is TGCGCCAGCAGCTGGGGGACTAGCGGGGGAACAGATACGCAGTATTTT. Its protein is CASSWGTSGGTDTQYF.

V and J are TRBV19 and TRBJ1-1, with D tentatively TRBD1 (6 bases). This CDR3 comprises 15 residues. V lost 3 bases, J lost 0 bases, and 11 bases lay in between. Germline V CDR1 and CDR2: LNHDA, SQIVND (reference sequence). CDR3 sequence: CASSIHAGVNTEAFF. Here the CDR3 DNA reads TGTGCCAGTAGTATTCATGCAGGGGTGAACACTGAAGCTTTCTTT.

The chain is built from TRBV6-5 and TRBJ2-7; D ambiguous. The CDR3 runs to 12 residues. CDR1 is MNHEY and CDR2 is SVGAGI in the germline V gene. V dropped 10 bases and J dropped 4 bases, with 14 bases sitting between them. The CDR3 reads CAIEYGDYEQYF. The CDR3 DNA follows: TGTGCCATCGAATACGGAGATTACGAGCAGTACTTC.

CDR3: CASSQQGNQPQHF. For the CDR3, the DNA is TGTGCCAGCAGCCAACAGGGGAATCAGCCCCAGCATTTT. This chain connects TRBV7-9 to TRBJ1-5; 7 bases map to TRBD1. The germline gives CDR1 SEHNR, CDR2 FQNEAQ (reference sequence). Trimming cost V 5 bases and J 4 bases; bases outside gene matches: 2. CDR3 length: 13 amino acids.

The chain uses TRBV4-1 and TRBJ2-2, with 9 bases identical to TRBD2. The J segment lost 1 base and the V segment lost 1 base, leaving 4 bases of the junction unmatched. The CDR3 covers 17 residues. Germline V gives CDR1 MGHRA, CDR2 YSYEKL. Written as DNA, the CDR3 is TGCGCCAGCAGCCAAGTGGGGACTAGCTTGAACACCGGGGAGCTGTTTTTT. It is translated as CASSQVGTSLNTGELFF.

The chain employs TRBV5-4 and TRBJ1-5; D is possibly TRBD1 (5 bases). V lost 4 bases and J 2 bases, leaving 16 bases between the germline ends. Germline CDR1 SGHNT, CDR2 YYREEE (reference sequence). This CDR3 spans 16 amino acids. The CDR3 DNA reads as TGTGCCAGCAGCGACATCCCGGGGACTGGCAATCAGCCCCAGCATTTT. Translated: CASSDIPGTGNQPQHF.

A word on this clone: Other DNA sequences in this specimen translate into the identical CDR3. The chain joins TRBV18 to TRBJ2-7, with 8 nucleotides matching TRBD1. V was pared by 3 bases and J by 1 base, with 5 bases of the junction left unmatched. Per germline, CDR1 KGHSH and CDR2 LQKENI. There are 15 residues in the CDR3. The CDR3 DNA follows: TGTGCCAGCTCACCCCCCGACAGGGGTTCCTACGAGCAGTACTTC. This gives the protein CASSPPDRGSYEQYF. Drawing the rest from reference TRBV18 and TRBJ2-7, the complete variable domain is NAGVMQNPRHLVRRRGQEARLRCSPMKGHSHVYWYRQLPEEGLKFMVYLQKENIIDESGMPKERFSAEFPKEGPSILRIQQVVRGDSAAYFCASSPPDRGSYEQYFGPGTRLTVT.

The chain carries TRBV7-6 and TRBJ1-3, with D maybe TRBD1 (5 bases). Germline V gives CDR1 SGHVS, CDR2 FNYEAQ. V was clipped by 5 bases and J by 3 bases, with 17 bases between them. The CDR3 extends over 16 amino acids. CDR3 region: CASSALGALVGNTIYF. For the CDR3, the DNA is TGTGCCAGCAGCGCCCTTGGGGCCTTGGTTGGAAACACCATATATTTT.

This clone appeared a single time. The rearrangement links TRBV19 to TRBJ1-1; D may be TRBD1 (6 bases). The ends were cut back, 5 bases at V and 1 base at J, with 8 bases in the middle. The germline CDR1 and CDR2 sequences are LNHDA and SQIVND (reference sequence). The CDR3 is made up of 13 amino acids. As DNA, the CDR3 is TGTGCCAGTAGTGAACAGGGGAACACTGAAGCTTTCTTT. The encoded protein is CASSEQGNTEAFF. The full variable domain, completed using reference TRBV19 and TRBJ1-1, is DGGITQSPKYLFRKEGQNVTLSCEQNLNHDAMYWYRQDPGQGLRLIYYSQIVNDFQKGDIAEGYSVSREKKESFPLTVTSAQKNPTAFYLCASSEQGNTEAFFGQGTRLTVV.

Points on this clone: The same CDR3 can be traced to other DNA sequences in this sample. The gene calls are TRBV12-3 or TRBV12-4 and TRBJ2-5; unclear D gene. V shed 5 bases and J shed 5 bases, with 6 bases lying between them. The length of the CDR3 is 11 residues. This chain's CDR3 is CASSLRETQYF. CDR3 nucleotides: TGTGCCAGCAGTCTCCGGGAGACCCAGTACTTC.